This TCR beta chain stems from a study of shared clonotypes between healthy human individuals. Per germline, CDR1 SQVTM and CDR2 ANQGSEA. This CDR3 is 11 amino acids long. General study results and limits: For sorted subsets, rarefaction showed incomplete sequencing despite large depth. Clonotype sharing among donors was thought likely to change with sequencing depth. Naive subsets tended to show greater estimated richness than memory subsets.

As regards this clone: Its antigen is not known. A read error may explain this, as a much larger clone is one base away.

This was a deep-level run. The table came from immunoSEQ multiplex PCR; TCRdb's copy has only in-frame clones and leaves some out. The profile shows around 1.1 million clones, approximately 80% of them singletons. This chain connects TRBV29-1 to TRBJ1-2; D is unclear. This TCR came from a man aged 18 to 29 in good health. Some clones in this sample may be carry-over from other donors' samples. The sequencing sample was made of memory CD4+ T cells from PBMCs. The subset here: CD45RA-negative fraction. The CDR3 sequence: CSAGDNYGHTF. CDR3 sequence (DNA): TGCAGCGCGGGAGACAACTATGGCCACACCTTC.